This T cell receptor beta chain was identified during a study of T-cell reconstitution after alpha-beta-depleted transplantation in children. The study, taken as a whole, reports: It was newly produced T cells that mostly accounted for T-cell counts and diversity one year after transplant. As was reported, about two months after transplant, alpha-beta T cells came from several hundred expanded graft clones.

Concerning this clonotype itself: No antigen is known for it.

The TCRbeta library was prepared with unique molecular identifiers. TCRdb redid the calling of the PCR reads with MiXCR, one entry per CDR3 protein. The sample includes about 980,000 distinct CDR3 sequences, 25% to 30% seen only once; the top ten take approximately 30%. CDR1 SNHLY and CDR2 FYNNEI come from the germline V gene. V lost 8 bases, J lost 10 bases, and 8 bases lay in between. The CDR3 consists of 9 residues. The receptor comes from a boy less than two years old who had a stem cell transplant for SCID, so the T cells may come from the graft donor. J is TRBJ1-1 and V is TRBV2; D unresolved. The sequencing used PBMCs, mostly from graft donor cells, collected 360 days after TCRalphabeta/CD19-depleted stem cell transplant. The CDR3 DNA sequence: TGTGCCAGCGGGCTCACAGCTTTCTTT. Translation: CASGLTAFF.